The present TCR beta chain was sequenced within a study of blood T cells in healthy people across ages. The CDR3 extends over 15 amino acids. With 5 bases removed from V and 0 bases from J, the gap between germline ends came to 15 bases. The germline V gene encodes CDR1 DFQATT and CDR2 SNEGSKA (reference sequence). In this sample, this clonotype turned up a few times. Primed by a sample-barcoded 5' primer and a J-beta primer mix, a second PCR proceeded for about 6 to 12 cycles. TCRdb recomputed calls from the 5' RACE reads with MiXCR, one row per CDR3 protein. The sample yields approximately 360,000 distinct CDR3 sequences, about half seen once.

The chain employs TRBV20-1 and TRBJ2-3; a possible D gene is TRBD2 (6 bases). The sample consisted of blood. This clonotype was sampled from a man aged 55 to 70 in good health. The CDR3 bases are TGCAGTGCTCCCCCCGGGGGTTCTAGCACAGATACGCAGTATTTT. This codes for CSAPPGGSSTDTQYF.